This T cell receptor beta chain was obtained from a study of blood T cell repertoires in COVID-19. Sequencing used immunoSEQ multiplex PCR; TCRdb keeps in-frame clones, though not all of them. Of some 130,000 clones in the sample, about 70% are singletons; the top ten hold 1.5% to 2%. Deletions cut 6 bases from V and 5 bases from J, with 15 bases between. This CDR3 has 14 residues. In germline, CDR1 is SGHDT, CDR2 YYEEEE. The chain combines TRBV5-6 with TRBJ2-1, with D possibly TRBD1 on 5 matching bases. The clonotype was recovered from a woman in her 70s with acute or convalescent COVID-19. The source material was peripheral blood. The CDR3 coding sequence is TGTGCCAGCACCTGGGGCAGGGTGAACAATGAGCAGTTCTTC. Amino acid sequence: CASTWGRVNNEQFF.